This TCR beta chain appears in the sequencing data of a study of shared clonotypes between healthy human individuals. Per germline, CDR1 SGDLS and CDR2 YYNGEE. CDR3 length: 15 residues. J lost 0 bases, V lost 3 bases, and 2 bases had no gene match. Sequenced by immunoSEQ multiplex PCR; TCRdb stores in-frame clones only, minus some. This table has millions of clones, roughly 95% appearing once. Sample: naive CD4+ T cells sorted from blood. The subset here: CD45RA+ positively selected. The sequence derives from a man younger than 30 in good health. The chain links TRBV9 to TRBJ2-1, with 8 bases that match TRBD1. CDR3 residues: CASSGGQASYNEQFF. DNA for the CDR3: TGTGCCAGCAGCGGGGGACAGGCCTCCTACAATGAGCAGTTCTTC.